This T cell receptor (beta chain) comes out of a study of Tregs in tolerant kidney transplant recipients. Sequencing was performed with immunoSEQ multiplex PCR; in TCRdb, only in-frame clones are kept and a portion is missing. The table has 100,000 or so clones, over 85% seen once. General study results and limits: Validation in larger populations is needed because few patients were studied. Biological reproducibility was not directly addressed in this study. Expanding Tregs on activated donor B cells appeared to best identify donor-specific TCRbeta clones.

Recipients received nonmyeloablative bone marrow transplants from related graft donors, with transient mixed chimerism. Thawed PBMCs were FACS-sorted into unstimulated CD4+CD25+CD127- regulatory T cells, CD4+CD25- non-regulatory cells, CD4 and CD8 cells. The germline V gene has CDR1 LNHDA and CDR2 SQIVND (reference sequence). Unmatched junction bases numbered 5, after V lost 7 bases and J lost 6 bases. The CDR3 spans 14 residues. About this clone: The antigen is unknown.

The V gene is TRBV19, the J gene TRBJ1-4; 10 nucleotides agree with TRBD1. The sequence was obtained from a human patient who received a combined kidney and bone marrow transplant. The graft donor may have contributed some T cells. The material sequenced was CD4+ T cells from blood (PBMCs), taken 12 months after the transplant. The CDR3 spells CASTNDRGHEKLFF. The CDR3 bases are TGTGCCAGTACTAATGACAGGGGGCATGAAAAACTGTTTTTT.